The 18 T cell receptor beta chains presented below share a single source sample, sequenced in a study of blood T cell repertoires in COVID-19. TCRdb keeps only in-frame clones here, not all; method: immunoSEQ multiplex PCR. The data contain about 160,000 clones, 70% to 85% of them singletons. The sequencing sample was made of peripheral blood. The receptors derive from a woman aged 80 or older with acute or convalescent COVID-19.

V gene TRBV5-4 combines with J gene TRBJ1-1; D perhaps matches TRBD1 (6 bases). The germline V gene has CDR1 SGHNT and CDR2 YYREEE (reference sequence). CDR3 size: 15 residues. V was trimmed by 4 bases and J by 0 bases, leaving 13 bases between them. As DNA, the CDR3 is TGTGCCAGCAGCCCCGGCGGACAGATGAACACTGAAGCTTTCTTT. It yields the protein CASSPGGQMNTEAFF. The full variable domain, rest sourced from reference TRBV5-4 and TRBJ1-1, is ETGVTQSPTHLIKTRGQQVTLRCSSQSGHNTVSWYQQALGQGPQFIFQYYREEENGRGNFPPRFSGLQFPNYSSELNVNALELDDSALYLCASSPGGQMNTEAFFGQGTRLTVV.

The chain combines TRBV10-1 with TRBJ1-2; possible D gene TRBD1, 5 bases. The CDR3 is 13 amino acids. The germline V gene has CDR1 WNHNN and CDR2 SYGVQD (reference sequence). Trimming removed 4 bases from V and 4 bases from J, with 10 bases in between. The DNA for the CDR3 is TGCGCCAGCAGTGCCGACAGCATCTATGGCTACACCTTC. Translation: CASSADSIYGYTF.

This clone was seen a handful of times. The chain combines TRBV11-2 with TRBJ2-2; 10 nucleotides match TRBD2. This CDR3 has 15 residues. Trimming removed 5 bases from V and 8 bases from J; junction bases left unmatched: 8. Germline lookup yields CDR1 SGHAT and CDR2 FQNNGV. The CDR3 nucleotides read TGTGCCAGCAGCCAAGGACTAGCGGTGTGGGGGGAGCTGTTTTTT. Its protein is CASSQGLAVWGELFF.

This rearrangement joins TRBV27 to TRBJ2-2, with 10 bases lining up with TRBD2. The germline V gene encodes CDR1 MNHEY and CDR2 SMNVEV (reference sequence). J was trimmed by 5 bases and V by 3 bases; bases with no gene match: 3. The CDR3 is made up of 15 amino acids. The CDR3 DNA sequence: TGTGCCAGCAGTTTGCTAGCGGGAGAAACCGGGGAGCTGTTTTTT. Encoded protein: CASSLLAGETGELFF.

With regard to this clone: This same CDR3 is encoded by further DNA sequences in the sample. V and J are TRBV24-1 and TRBJ1-2; D call uncertain. Germline V gene lookup returns CDR1 KGHDR and CDR2 SFDVKD. The length of the CDR3 is 13 residues. With 3 bases removed from V and 4 bases from J, the gap between germline ends came to 8 bases. The CDR3 nucleotides read TGTGCCACCAGTGATGGTACTGGCTATGGCTACACCTTC. It yields the protein CATSDGTGYGYTF.

The sample holds a few counts of this clone. The CDR3 sequence: CASSQAWYSSNQPQHF. The DNA of the CDR3 is TGCGCCAGCAGCCAAGCTTGGTACAGTAGCAATCAGCCCCAGCATTTT. The gene calls are TRBV4-1 and TRBJ1-5; D is undetermined. Trimming left V 1 base short and J 0 bases short, with 10 bases between. Germline V CDR1 and CDR2: MGHRA, YSYEKL. There are 16 residues in the CDR3.

The rearrangement uses TRBV29-1 and TRBJ2-3; 10 positions match TRBD1. This CDR3 has 16 residues. Germline lookup yields CDR1 SQVTM and CDR2 ANQGSEA. With V trimmed by 2 bases and J by 4 bases, 9 bases remained unmatched. This chain's CDR3 is CSVESGQGDRADTQYF. The CDR3 DNA sequence: TGCAGCGTTGAATCCGGACAGGGGGATAGGGCAGATACGCAGTATTTT.

The chain combines TRBV15 with TRBJ1-2, with D maybe TRBD1 (5 bases). CDR1 and CDR2 (germline): LNHNV, YYDKDF (reference sequence). The CDR3 consists of 14 residues. With 6 bases removed from V and 4 bases from J, the gap between germline ends came to 15 bases. The DNA of the CDR3 is TGTGCCACCAGTTTGGGGGGGGGAGTCTATGGCTACACCTTC. Its translation is CATSLGGGVYGYTF.

The rearrangement joins TRBV19 to TRBJ1-2; the D is unclear. The CDR3 runs to 13 residues. V was trimmed by 10 bases and J by 0 bases, leaving 12 bases between them. From germline, CDR1 is LNHDA and CDR2 SQIVND (reference sequence). The CDR3 is CAIHQHTNYGYTF. CDR3 DNA: TGTGCCATCCACCAACACACTAACTATGGCTACACCTTC.

The chain carries TRBV29-1 and TRBJ2-1, with TRBD2 matching 8 bases. Germline CDR1 reads SQVTM; CDR2 reads ANQGSEA. CDR3 size: 13 residues. In DNA form, the CDR3 reads TGCAGTGGTGGGCGGGAGGCCTACAATGAGCAGTTCTTC. Its translation is CSGGREAYNEQFF.

This sequence joins TRBV18 and TRBJ1-2, with 7 bases matching TRBD1. After removal of 3 bases from V and 7 bases from J, the junction contained 5 bases not matched to a gene. This CDR3 contains 13 residues. The germline V gene has CDR1 KGHSH and CDR2 LQKENI. The DNA of the CDR3 is TGTGCCAGCTCACCCGGGGACAGCCGTGGCTACACCTTC. Its translation is CASSPGDSRGYTF.

The rearrangement uses TRBV9 and TRBJ1-2; maybe TRBD1 (5 bases). CDR3 size: 13 residues. Per the germline V gene, CDR1 is SGDLS and CDR2 is YYNGEE. Between the trimmed V and J ends, which lost 0 bases and 4 bases, there was a span of 7 bases. In DNA, the CDR3 is TGTGCCAGCAGCGTAGGCGGGGGCTATGGCTACACCTTC. This encodes CASSVGGGYGYTF. The full variable domain, with the rest looked up from reference TRBV9 and TRBJ1-2, is DSGVTQTPKHLITATGQRVTLRCSPRSGDLSVYWYQQSLDQGLQFLIQYYNGEERAKGNILERFSAQQFPDLHSELNLSSLELGDSALYFCASSVGGGYGYTFGSGTRLTVV.

The chain links TRBV19 to TRBJ1-5; D call uncertain. Germline V CDR1 and CDR2: LNHDA, SQIVND (reference sequence). CDR3 size: 12 residues. The V end was cut by 6 bases, the J end by 7 bases, with 10 bases between. CDR3 DNA sequence: TGTGCCAGTAGGGCAGGAAGCCAGCCCCAGCATTTT. It is translated as CASRAGSQPQHF.

This chain joins TRBV23-1 and TRBJ1-4, with TRBD1 identical over 11 bases. TRBV23-1 is an open reading frame whose function is uncertain. J lost 1 base, V lost 4 bases, and 11 bases had no gene match. The CDR3 is 19 residues long. The CDR3 here is CASSPRTGGAFVTNEKLFF. The CDR3 DNA reads as TGCGCCAGCAGTCCCAGGACAGGGGGCGCCTTCGTAACTAATGAAAAACTGTTTTTT.

This clone was recorded only once. The V call is TRBV10-3, the J call TRBJ2-5; D might be TRBD2 (7 bases). V lost 0 bases, J lost 4 bases, and 18 bases lay in between. The germline V gene has CDR1 ENHRY and CDR2 SYGVKD. The CDR3 runs 17 residues. This chain's CDR3 is CAISESVSGTNGETQYF. The CDR3 coding sequence is TGTGCCATCAGTGAGTCGGTAAGCGGGACAAACGGAGAGACCCAGTACTTC.

The V call is TRBV7-8, the J call TRBJ2-3, with unresolved D. The V end lost 5 bases, the J end lost 2 bases, and 5 bases lay between the germline ends. The CDR3 consists of 12 residues. Germline values: CDR1 SGHVS, CDR2 FQNEAQ. CDR3 in amino acids: CASSPSTDTQYF. CDR3 DNA: TGTGCCAGCAGCCCGTCCACAGATACGCAGTATTTT.

This clone was seen many times. The chain uses TRBV2 and TRBJ1-1; 7 bases line up with TRBD1. V lost 4 bases to trimming and J lost 6 bases; unmatched junction nucleotides: 2. This CDR3 has 12 residues. Germline V CDR1 and CDR2: SNHLY, FYNNEI. CDR3 protein: CASSVGGPEAFF. The CDR3 DNA follows: TGTGCCAGCAGTGTAGGGGGCCCTGAAGCTTTCTTT.

The chain employs TRBV30 and TRBJ1-4, with no clear D. This CDR3 is 14 amino acids long. Germline CDR1 GTSNPN, CDR2 SVGIG (reference sequence). With 3 bases removed from V and 7 bases from J, the gap between germline ends came to 15 bases. The CDR3 DNA sequence: TGTGCCTGGAGCGAGCCCGGGGATCTTGAAAAACTGTTTTTT. Its translation is CAWSEPGDLEKLFF. The full variable domain, with the rest looked up from reference TRBV30 and TRBJ1-4, is SQTIHQWPATLVQPVGSPLSLECTVEGTSNPNLYWYRQAAGRGLQLLFYSVGIGQISSEVPQNLSASRPQDRQFILSSKKLLLSDSGFYLCAWSEPGDLEKLFFGSGTQLSVL.